The 9 T cell receptor beta chains below all came from one sample that was sequenced in a study of naive and memory T cell subsets. The study's findings and limits: Possibly reflecting memory cells re-expressing CD45RA, a few larger clonotypes occurred in naive repertoires, especially CD8.

Their antigen targets remain unknown. An equimolar mix of two oligonucleotides served as the beta constant-region primer for TRBC1 and TRBC2. The ligated cDNA underwent four PCR rounds using SP2 and nested alpha and beta constant-region primers. TCRdb re-called the UMI-ligation and nested PCR reads through MiXCR, storing one row per CDR3 protein. The sample yields more than 95,000 distinct CDR3 sequences, approximately 15% seen once. Source material: naive CD8+ T cells from blood. The receptor set was obtained from a human donor in good health.

The chain is built from TRBV9 and TRBJ1-5; D is perhaps TRBD1 (6 bases). The CDR3 extends over 15 amino acids. Trimming took off 0 bases at V and 6 bases at J, with 13 bases between the two ends. CDR1 SGDLS and CDR2 YYNGEE come from the germline V gene. CDR3 bases: TGTGCCAGCAGCGTAGGGGGGGCGCGGGGTCAGCCCCAGCATTTT. Protein: CASSVGGARGQPQHF.

This clonotype was seen a few times. This chain links TRBV20-1 with TRBJ2-3; D is unclear. This CDR3 comprises 11 residues. Trimming shortened V by 0 bases and J by 6 bases, and 4 bases separated the two germline ends. Germline loops: CDR1 DFQATT, CDR2 SNEGSKA (reference sequence). In DNA form, the CDR3 reads TGCAGTGCTAGAGATATTGATACGCAGTATTTT. Its translation: CSARDIDTQYF.

At least ten counts were recorded for this clonotype. The V gene is TRBV12-3 or TRBV12-4, the J gene TRBJ2-3; the D is unclear. The CDR3 loop spans 13 amino acids. Trimming removed 3 bases at V and 2 bases at J, with 6 bases between. The DNA for the CDR3 is TGTGCCAGCAGTTTTATCAACACAGATACGCAGTATTTT. It translates to CASSFINTDTQYF.

There are a few counts of this clonotype. The V and J genes are TRBV13 and TRBJ1-2, with no clear D. Per germline, CDR1 PRHDT and CDR2 FYEKMQ (reference sequence). V was clipped by 11 bases and J by 0 bases, with 16 bases between them. The CDR3 loop spans 14 amino acids. CDR3 loop: CASTSTSPNYGYTF. CDR3 coding DNA: TGTGCCTCGACCTCGACCTCACCTAACTATGGCTACACCTTC.

Ten or more counts support this clonotype. V and J are TRBV10-3 and TRBJ2-7, with D possibly matching TRBD1 (6 bases). CDR3 length: 13 amino acids. From germline, CDR1 is ENHRY and CDR2 SYGVKD. Trimming took 2 bases from V and 4 from J, leaving 9 bases between them. The CDR3 loop is CAISEGQTYEQYF. The CDR3 DNA is TGTGCCATCAGTGAGGGACAGACGTACGAGCAGTACTTC.

Here the CDR3 DNA reads TGCGCCAGCAATCCCCTTGGCCAGGGACAGCAGCCCCAGCATTTT. Translating it yields CASNPLGQGQQPQHF. The V gene is TRBV23-1, the J gene TRBJ1-5; 7 positions agree with TRBD1. TRBV23-1 is classed as an ORF, of uncertain function. CDR3 length: 15 amino acids. V gave up 7 bases and J gave up 7 bases; unmatched junction bases: 13.

This clonotype occurred a few times. This chain uses TRBV12-3 or TRBV12-4 with TRBJ2-2; D unresolved. V was pared by 0 bases and J by 8 bases, with 28 bases between. This CDR3 region has 20 residues. CDR3 in amino acids: CASSLAPGPSLRQRSGELFF. The CDR3 coding sequence is TGTGCCAGCAGTTTAGCGCCCGGGCCCAGTCTCCGGCAAAGGTCGGGGGAGCTGTTTTTT.

This chain uses TRBV12-3 or TRBV12-4 with TRBJ1-2; no clear D gene. Trimming removed 4 bases from V and 3 bases from J, with 15 bases in between. CDR3 length: 15 residues. CDR3 sequence reads: CASSSAGYVDYGYTF. The CDR3 region has the DNA TGTGCCAGCAGTTCCGCAGGTTATGTCGACTATGGCTACACCTTC.

Ten or more counts support this clonotype. As DNA, the CDR3 is TGTGCCAGCAGTTTATCGGGTGCGGGAGGGTACGAGCAGTACTTC. Its translation: CASSLSGAGGYEQYF. The chain employs TRBV12-3 or TRBV12-4 and TRBJ2-7, with TRBD2 matching 9 bases. V lost 2 bases and J lost 4; bases outside the gene matches: 6. The CDR3 sequence is 15 residues long.